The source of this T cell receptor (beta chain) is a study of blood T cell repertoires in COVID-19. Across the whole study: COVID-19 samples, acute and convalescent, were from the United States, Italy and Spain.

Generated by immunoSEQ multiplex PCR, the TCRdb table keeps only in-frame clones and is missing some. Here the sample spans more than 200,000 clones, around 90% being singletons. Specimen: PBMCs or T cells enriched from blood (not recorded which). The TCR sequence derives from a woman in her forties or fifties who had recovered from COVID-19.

The CDR3 DNA follows: TGCGCCAGCAGCTTGGACCTACCTGTTAATGAAAAACTGTTTTTT. Its protein product is CASSLDLPVNEKLFF. The chain joins TRBV5-1 to TRBJ1-4; D is uncertain. V was clipped by 0 bases and J by 4 bases, with 10 bases between them. Germline assignment: CDR1 SGHRS and CDR2 YFSETQ. CDR3 length equals 15 residues.